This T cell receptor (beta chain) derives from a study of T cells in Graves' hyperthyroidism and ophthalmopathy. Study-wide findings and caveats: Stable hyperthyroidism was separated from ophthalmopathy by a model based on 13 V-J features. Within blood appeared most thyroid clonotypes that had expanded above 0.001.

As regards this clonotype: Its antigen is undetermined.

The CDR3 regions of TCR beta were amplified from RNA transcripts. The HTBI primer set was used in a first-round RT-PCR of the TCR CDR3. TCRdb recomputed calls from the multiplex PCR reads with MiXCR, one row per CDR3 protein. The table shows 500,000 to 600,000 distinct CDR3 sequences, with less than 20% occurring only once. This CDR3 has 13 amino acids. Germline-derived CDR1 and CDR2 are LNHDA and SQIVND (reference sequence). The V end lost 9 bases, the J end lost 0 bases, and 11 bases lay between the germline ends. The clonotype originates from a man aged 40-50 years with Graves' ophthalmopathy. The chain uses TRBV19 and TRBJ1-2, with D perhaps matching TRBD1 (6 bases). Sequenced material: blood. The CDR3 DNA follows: TGTGCCAGCACAAGGACAGCTAACTATGGCTACACCTTC. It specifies CASTRTANYGYTF.